The next 10 T cell receptor beta chains were all read from a single sample in a study of regulatory T cells in long-lasting Graves disease. Researchers made TCR beta libraries by using iRepertoire HTBI primers and running Arm-PCR on CDR3 regions. TCRdb redid the calling of the multiplex PCR reads with MiXCR, one entry per CDR3 protein. This sample has around 430,000 distinct CDR3 sequences, with under 25% found just once. Sample time point: persistent/refractory GD, antithyroid drugs over 5 years with positive TRAb. From RNA extracted from PBMCs, the TCR library was made. This material consisted of peripheral blood mononuclear cells (PBMCs), taken when the disease was refractory, from a patient treated with antithyroid drugs. The source of these receptors is a female donor with Graves disease.

This clonotype has more than one count but fewer than ten. V and J are TRBV7-9 and TRBJ2-4; D is unresolved. The CDR3 sequence is 15 residues long. Germline CDR1 SEHNR, CDR2 FQNEAQ (reference sequence). V lost 2 bases, J lost 1 base, and 9 bases lay in between. CDR3 residues: CASSLSRPAKNIQYF. DNA for the CDR3: TGTGCCAGCAGCTTAAGCAGGCCGGCCAAAAACATTCAGTACTTC. The entire variable domain, with the rest obtained from reference TRBV7-9 and TRBJ2-4, is as follows: DTGVSQNPRHKITKRGQNVTFRCDPISEHNRLYWYRQTLGQGPEFLTYFQNEAQLEKSRLLSDRFSAERPKGSFSTLEIQRTEQGDSAMYLCASSLSRPAKNIQYFGAGTRLSVL.

The chain employs TRBV6-1 and TRBJ1-2, with 8 bases that match TRBD1. Germline-derived CDR1 and CDR2 are MNHNS and SASEGT. CDR3 length: 17 amino acids. V gave up 5 bases and J gave up 1 base; unmatched junction bases: 12. CDR3 DNA sequence: TGTGCCAGCAGTCCCGCCCTCCAGGGGGCTGGTAACTATGGCTACACCTTC. Translated: CASSPALQGAGNYGYTF.

The V and J genes are TRBV20-1 and TRBJ2-5; D is undetermined. Germline V lookup: CDR1 DFQATT, CDR2 SNEGSKA (reference sequence). The CDR3 covers 13 residues. Between the trimmed V and J ends, which lost 2 bases and 0 bases, there was a span of 7 bases. The CDR3 nucleotides are TGCAGTGCTAGATCAGCGTACCAAGAGACCCAGTACTTC. Translation: CSARSAYQETQYF.

This clonotype was picked up a small number of times. The rearrangement uses TRBV18 and TRBJ1-1; 9 nucleotides line up with TRBD1. CDR1 is KGHSH and CDR2 is LQKENI in the germline V gene. V gave up 6 bases and J gave up 8 bases; unmatched junction bases: 4. The CDR3 sequence is 12 residues long. The CDR3 reads CASSGQGLEAFF. DNA of the CDR3: TGTGCCAGCTCGGGACAGGGCTTGGAAGCTTTCTTT.

In its sample, this clonotype was seen many times. This chain connects TRBV2 to TRBJ2-5; D ambiguous. V lost 6 bases and J lost 1, with 12 bases in between. The germline gives CDR1 SNHLY, CDR2 FYNNEI. The CDR3 length is 14 residues. Here the CDR3 reads CASSDRRAQETQYF. In DNA, the CDR3 is TGTGCCAGCAGCGATCGTAGAGCCCAAGAGACCCAGTACTTC.

The rearrangement links TRBV27 to TRBJ1-3; TRBD1 is a possible D gene (5 bases). The CDR3 extends over 14 amino acids. Germline V gene data show CDR1 as MNHEY and CDR2 as SMNVEV (reference sequence). The germline V and J ends were trimmed by 6 bases and 8 bases, with 17 bases remaining between them. CDR3 bases: TGTGCCAGCAGCCTAGAACCAGTGGGGCACACCATATATTTT. Its translation is CASSLEPVGHTIYF.

This clonotype was counted between two and nine times. V is TRBV7-2 and J is TRBJ2-3; 7 bases align to TRBD1. CDR3 length: 14 amino acids. Germline CDR1 is SGHTA and CDR2 is FQGNSA. V was pared by 5 bases and J by 3 bases, with 5 bases of the junction left unmatched. CDR3 region: CASSTRGSTDTQYF. The CDR3 DNA reads as TGTGCCAGCAGCACCAGGGGGAGTACAGATACGCAGTATTTT. Full variable domain (missing parts from reference TRBV7-2 and TRBJ2-3): GAGVSQSPSNKVTEKGKDVELRCDPISGHTALYWYRQSLGQGLEFLIYFQGNSAPDKSGLPSDRFSAERTGGSVSTLTIQRTQQEDSAVYLCASSTRGSTDTQYFGPGTRLTVL.

As DNA, the CDR3 is TGTGCCAGCAGTACAGGAGCCAGCACAGATACGCAGTATTTT. Residues: CASSTGASTDTQYF. The chain recombines TRBV7-3 with TRBJ2-3, with D perhaps TRBD1 (5 bases). Germline CDR1 and CDR2: SGHTA and FQGTGA. V was pared by 6 bases and J by 0 bases, with 10 bases between. The CDR3 is 14 amino acids.

In this sample, this clonotype turned up once. V and J are TRBV28 and TRBJ2-3, with D perhaps assigned TRBD1 or TRBD2 (5 bases each). CDR1 and CDR2 from the germline V gene are MDHEN and SYDVKM. V dropped 5 bases and J dropped 5 bases, with 20 bases sitting between them. CDR3 size: 16 residues. The CDR3 DNA follows: TGTGCCAGCAGTCCGGTAGAACTAGGGGTGGGAGATACGCAGTATTTT. Protein product: CASSPVELGVGDTQYF.

V usage is TRBV7-6 and J usage is TRBJ2-5, with D perhaps being TRBD1 or TRBD2 (5 bases each). CDR1 is SGHVS and CDR2 is FNYEAQ in the germline V gene. The CDR3 runs to 15 residues. V lost 1 base to trimming and J lost 5 bases, with 14 bases between them. This CDR3 reads CASSLVPGTGETQYF. The CDR3 DNA follows: TGTGCCAGCAGCTTAGTCCCCGGGACGGGCGAGACCCAGTACTTC.